The rows below give T cell receptor beta chains drawn from one sample of a study of neurological immune-mediated disorders. Using its own MiXCR run on the 5' RACE reads, TCRdb lists one record per CDR3 protein. Of 25,000 to 30,000 distinct CDR3 sequences listed, roughly a sixth are singletons. The material sequenced was CD4+ T cells from blood. The receptors shown here come from a female donor with HTLV-1-associated myelopathy (HAM/TSP). The CDR3 runs from the conserved cysteine through the conserved F or W. Fields, in order: D gene, V gene, clone size, J gene, CDR3 protein, CDR3 DNA. D genes are given only for firm matches. Rows give clone size only sometimes, using once, few, many, or a class for an expanded clone.

TRBD2,TRBV20-1,.,TRBJ2-1,CSARGLAGDYNEQFF,TGCAGTGCTAGAGGACTAGCGGGGGACTACAATGAGCAGTTCTTC
TRBD1,TRBV5-5,many,TRBJ2-7,CASSKGQGISYEQYF,TGTGCCAGCAGCAAAGGACAGGGGATCTCCTACGAGCAGTACTTC
.,TRBV5-1,.,TRBJ2-5,CASSLGARETQYF,TGCGCCAGCAGCTTGGGGGCCCGGGAGACCCAGTACTTC
.,TRBV20-1,many,TRBJ2-7,CSAGSWVAHEQYF,TGCAGTGCTGGTTCTTGGGTTGCCCACGAGCAGTACTTC
TRBD2,TRBV24-1,.,TRBJ2-1,CATSDEGPAGYNEQFF,TGTGCCACCAGTGATGAGGGTCCAGCGGGATACAATGAGCAGTTCTTC
.,TRBV5-4,many,TRBJ2-7,CASSDRGAYEQYF,TGTGCCAGCAGCGACCGAGGGGCCTACGAGCAGTACTTC
TRBD1,TRBV7-8,many,TRBJ2-1,CASSTIGQGVHNEQFF,TGTGCCAGCAGCACAATCGGACAGGGGGTACACAATGAGCAGTTCTTC
TRBD2,TRBV5-5,many,TRBJ2-1,CASSLCERGDYNEQFF,TGTGCCAGCAGCCTCTGCGAGCGGGGGGACTACAATGAGCAGTTCTTC
.,TRBV12-5,.,TRBJ2-7,CASGTPYREEQYF,TGTGCTAGTGGTACACCATACAGGGAAGAGCAGTACTTC
.,TRBV5-1,many,TRBJ1-3,CASSFQPRSSDGSGNTIYF,TGCGCCAGCAGCTTCCAGCCCAGATCGTCGGATGGCTCTGGAAACACCATATATTTT
.,TRBV3-1,.,TRBJ1-2,CASSRKGYGYTF,TGTGCAAGCAGCCGAAAGGGCTATGGCTACACCTTC
.,TRBV18,many,TRBJ2-2,CASSPLGNTGELFF,TGTGCCAGCTCACCGCTCGGAAACACCGGGGAGCTGTTTTTT
TRBD1,TRBV6-5,many,TRBJ2-3,CASSYSKDGTGGWNF,TGTGCCAGCAGTTACTCGAAAGACGGGACAGGGGGCTGGAATTTT
.,TRBV12-3/TRBV12-4,.,TRBJ1-5,CASSFWGSDQPQHF,TGTGCCAGCAGTTTTTGGGGGTCCGATCAGCCCCAGCATTTT
.,TRBV29-1,many,TRBJ1-2,CSVEDEWKAGYTF,TGCAGCGTTGAAGATGAGTGGAAGGCCGGCTACACCTTC
TRBD1,TRBV5-6,.,TRBJ1-5,CASSSTGQPSNQPQHF,TGTGCCAGCAGCTCGACGGGACAGCCTAGCAATCAGCCCCAGCATTTT
TRBD1,TRBV6-1,.,TRBJ1-2,CASSVRDRGSGYTF,TGTGCCAGCAGTGTACGGGACAGGGGGAGCGGCTACACCTTC
TRBD1,TRBV29-1,many,TRBJ2-3,CSVPRGLTDTQYF,TGCAGCGTTCCGAGGGGGCTAACGGATACGCAGTATTTT
TRBD2,TRBV7-2,many,TRBJ2-5,CASSHQAGGQETQYF,TGTGCCAGCAGTCACCAAGCGGGAGGGCAAGAGACCCAGTACTTC
TRBD1,TRBV2,many,TRBJ1-5,CASSGTGGRYQPQHF,TGTGCCAGCAGTGGGACAGGGGGCCGCTATCAGCCCCAGCATTTT
TRBD2,TRBV9,medium-sized,TRBJ2-1,CASSRGLAGVDEQFF,TGTGCCAGCAGTCGTGGACTAGCGGGAGTGGATGAGCAGTTCTTC
.,TRBV7-9,many,TRBJ2-1,CASSPTFEQFF,TGTGCCAGCAGCCCGACGTTTGAGCAGTTCTTC
TRBD2,TRBV24-1,many,TRBJ2-1,CATGAGTSSIGEQFF,TGTGCCACCGGCGCCGGGACTAGTTCTATAGGGGAGCAGTTCTTC
.,TRBV27,many,TRBJ1-2,CASSLGSGRGGYTF,TGTGCCAGCAGTTTAGGGTCGGGGAGGGGTGGCTACACCTTC